This T cell receptor (beta chain) was identified in a study of tumor and adjacent non-tumor tissue in lung cancer. Study conclusions and caveats: Tumor TCR diversity, when higher, was linked to shorter survival. TCR diversity was significantly greater in tumor than normal lung tissue.

The library came from three nested PCR rounds adapted from ARM-PCR protocols. TCRdb reprocessed the multiplex PCR reads via MiXCR and lists one record per CDR3 protein. The sample has fewer than 120,000 distinct CDR3 sequences; over 70% are singletons. With respect to this clonotype: Its antigen is still unknown.

Germline V gene data show CDR1 as SGHAT and CDR2 as FQDESV (reference sequence). The CDR3 totals 15 residues. V was shortened by 3 bases and J by 3 bases, with 14 bases between the two germline ends. The template was RNA from unsorted bulk tissue. The sequence derives from a man in his 70s with non-small cell lung cancer. The specimen was lung tumor tissue. The rearrangement links TRBV11-1 to TRBJ1-1, with D tentatively TRBD1 (6 bases). CDR3 in DNA: TGTGCCAGCAGCTTGAAGGGGGGCCCGGACACTGAAGCTTTCTTT. Encoded protein: CASSLKGGPDTEAFF.